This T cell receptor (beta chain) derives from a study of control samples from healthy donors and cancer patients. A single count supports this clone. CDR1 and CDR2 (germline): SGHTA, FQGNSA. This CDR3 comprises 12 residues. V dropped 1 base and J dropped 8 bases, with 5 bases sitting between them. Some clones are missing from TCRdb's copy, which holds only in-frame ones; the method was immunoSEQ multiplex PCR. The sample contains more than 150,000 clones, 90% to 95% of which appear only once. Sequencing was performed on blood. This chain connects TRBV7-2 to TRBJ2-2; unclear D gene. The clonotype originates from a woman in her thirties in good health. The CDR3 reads CASSLGIGELFF. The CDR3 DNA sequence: TGTGCCAGCAGCTTAGGAATTGGGGAGCTGTTTTTT.